This is a list of T cell receptor beta chains from one sample in a study of blood T cell repertoires in COVID-19. Produced via immunoSEQ multiplex PCR; TCRdb's table is partial and in-frame only. The sample includes about 53,000 clones, approximately 86% of them seen just once. Sequenced material: peripheral blood. The receptors were sampled from an older man with active COVID-19. The CDR3 runs from the conserved cysteine through the conserved F or W. The D gene is left open where the match is weak. Size tells how often a clone was seen (once, few, many) or the class of an expanded clone, and some rows leave it out.

TRBV28	-	TRBJ2-7	-	CASSYDGDYEQYF	TGTGCCAGCAGTTACGACGGAGACTACGAGCAGTACTTC
TRBV5-1	-	TRBJ1-6	-	CASSTLHGGSSPLHF	TGCGCCAGCAGCACGTTACACGGAGGGAGTTCACCCCTCCACTTT
TRBV5-1	once	TRBJ1-1	-	CASSLMGSGDTEAFF	TGCGCCAGCAGCTTGATGGGCAGCGGGGACACTGAAGCTTTCTTT
TRBV29-1	-	TRBJ2-3	TRBD2	CSVAEPGLAGATDTQYF	TGCAGCGTTGCGGAACCGGGACTAGCGGGGGCCACAGATACGCAGTATTTT
TRBV5-1	-	TRBJ2-4	TRBD1	CASSLEGQGIQYF	TGCGCCAGCAGCTTGGAGGGACAGGGGATTCAGTACTTC
TRBV10-3	-	TRBJ1-1	-	CASHPRETGEAFF	TGTGCCTCACACCCCAGGGAAACCGGTGAAGCTTTCTTT
TRBV19	-	TRBJ2-1	TRBD2	CASSIRTSGTYLHNEQFF	TGTGCCAGTAGTATACGGACTAGCGGGACGTACCTTCACAATGAGCAGTTCTTC
TRBV4-3	few	TRBJ1-1	-	CASSPVLGEIREAFF	TGCGCCAGCAGCCCTGTCCTAGGAGAAATCCGAGAAGCTTTCTTT
TRBV11-1	-	TRBJ2-1	-	CASSSIGGYNEQFF	TGTGCCAGCAGCTCTATCGGGGGCTACAATGAGCAGTTCTTC
TRBV7-3	-	TRBJ2-6	TRBD1	CASSPGTVAGANVLTF	TGTGCCAGCAGCCCTGGGACAGTTGCTGGGGCCAACGTCCTGACTTTC
TRBV5-8	-	TRBJ2-5	TRBD2	CASSLGSSGVQETQYF	TGTGCCAGCAGCTTGGGGTCTAGCGGGGTACAAGAGACCCAGTACTTC
TRBV14	-	TRBJ2-5	TRBD2	CASRRGLAAQETQYF	TGTGCCAGCAGACGGGGACTAGCGGCCCAAGAGACCCAGTACTTC
TRBV5-8	-	TRBJ1-6	-	CASSSPGLLGSPLHF	TGTGCCAGCAGCTCGCCAGGGCTTCTGGGGTCACCCCTCCACTTT
TRBV15	-	TRBJ2-7	-	CATSREPTAYEQYF	TGTGCCACCAGCAGAGAACCGACAGCTTACGAGCAGTACTTC
TRBV5-1	-	TRBJ2-2	-	CASSRDRGNTGELFF	TGCGCCAGCAGCCGAGACAGAGGGAACACCGGGGAGCTGTTTTTT
TRBV19	-	TRBJ2-1	-	CASTLSLGAHNEQFF	TGTGCCAGTACCCTATCTTTGGGGGCCCACAATGAGCAGTTCTTC
TRBV18	-	TRBJ2-5	-	CASLPGETQYF	TGTGCCAGCCTTCCGGGGGAGACCCAGTACTTC
TRBV6-5	-	TRBJ2-1	-	CASSSPINEQFF	TGTGCCAGCAGTTCCCCTATCAATGAGCAGTTCTTC
TRBV7-8	-	TRBJ1-5	TRBD1	CASSLAQRTGGKPQHF	TGTGCCAGCAGCTTAGCGCAGAGGACAGGGGGTAAGCCCCAGCATTTT
TRBV6-2/TRBV6-3	-	TRBJ1-6	-	CASSHRDWNSPLHF	TGTGCCAGCAGTCACAGGGATTGGAATTCACCCCTCCACTTT
TRBV19	-	TRBJ1-3	-	CASSILHSGNTIYF	TGTGCCAGTAGTATATTACACTCTGGAAACACCATATATTTT
TRBV15	-	TRBJ2-7	TRBD1	CATSSDRGYEQYF	TGTGCCACCAGCTCCGACAGGGGGTACGAGCAGTACTTC
TRBV3-1/TRBV3-2	-	TRBJ2-3	-	CASSQDLRAAEDTQYF	TGTGCCAGCAGCCAAGACCTCAGGGCGGCGGAAGATACGCAGTATTTT
TRBV11-2	-	TRBJ1-2	TRBD1	CASSSLGQGARGYTF	TGTGCCAGCAGCTCCCTGGGGCAGGGGGCAAGAGGCTACACCTTC
TRBV30	-	TRBJ1-1	-	CAWSYEVGNTEAFF	TGTGCCTGGAGTTACGAGGTCGGGAACACTGAAGCTTTCTTT
TRBV4-2	-	TRBJ1-1	-	CASSHSQGGDTEAFF	TGTGCCAGCAGCCACTCGCAGGGAGGCGACACTGAAGCTTTCTTT
TRBV20-1	-	TRBJ1-4	TRBD1	CSARDGQGLFF	TGCAGTGCTAGAGACGGACAGGGGTTGTTTTTT
TRBV10-3	-	TRBJ2-7	TRBD2	CAISESIAGGQNEQYF	TGTGCCATCAGTGAGTCGATAGCGGGGGGGCAGAACGAGCAGTACTTC
TRBV3-1/TRBV3-2	-	TRBJ2-1	TRBD2	CASSQGLAGYRSYNEQFF	TGTGCCAGCAGCCAAGGGCTAGCGGGGTACCGCTCCTACAATGAGCAGTTCTTC
TRBV6-5	many	TRBJ2-7	TRBD1	CAIADRAPYEQYF	TGTGCCATCGCGGACAGGGCCCCCTACGAGCAGTACTTC
TRBV29-1	-	TRBJ2-1	-	CSVDAGNEQFF	TGCAGCGTTGATGCAGGGAATGAGCAGTTCTTC
TRBV3-1/TRBV3-2	once	TRBJ1-1	-	CASSLGGQNTEAFF	TGTGCCAGCAGCCTTGGAGGGCAGAACACTGAAGCTTTCTTT
TRBV11-3	-	TRBJ2-5	-	CATSESETQYF	TGTGCCACCTCAGAAAGTGAGACCCAGTACTTC